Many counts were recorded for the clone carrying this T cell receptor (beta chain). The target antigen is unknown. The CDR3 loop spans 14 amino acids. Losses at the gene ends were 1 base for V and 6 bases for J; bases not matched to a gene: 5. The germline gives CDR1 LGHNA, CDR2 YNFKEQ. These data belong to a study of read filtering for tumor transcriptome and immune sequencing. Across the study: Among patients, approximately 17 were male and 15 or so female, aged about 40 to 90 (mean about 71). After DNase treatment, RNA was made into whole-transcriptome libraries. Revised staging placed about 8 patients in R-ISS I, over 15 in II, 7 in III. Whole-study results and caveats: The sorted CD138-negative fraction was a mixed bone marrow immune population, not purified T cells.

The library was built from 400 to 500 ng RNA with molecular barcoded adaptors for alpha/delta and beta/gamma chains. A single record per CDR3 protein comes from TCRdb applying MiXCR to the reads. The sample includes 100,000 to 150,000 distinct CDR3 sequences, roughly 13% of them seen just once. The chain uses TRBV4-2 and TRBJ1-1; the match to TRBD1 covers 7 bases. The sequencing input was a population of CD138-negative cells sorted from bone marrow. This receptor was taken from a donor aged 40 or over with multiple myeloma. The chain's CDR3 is CASSQGLQGPEAFF. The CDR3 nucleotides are TGTGCCAGCAGCCAAGGGCTACAGGGGCCTGAAGCTTTCTTT.